A selection of T cell receptor beta chains follows, all from one sample in a study of T cells in Graves' hyperthyroidism and ophthalmopathy. From the multiplex PCR reads, TCRdb called clonotypes with MiXCR, one entry per CDR3 protein. The table includes hundreds of thousands of distinct CDR3 sequences, about 14% detected once. Sequencing used blood. Source of these receptors: a woman aged 45-59 years with Graves' ophthalmopathy. Each CDR3 is given without its conserved first and last residue.

>TRBJ2-3|TRBV6-1
ASSYRERETDTQY
>TRBJ2-7|TRBV6-5
ASSYTEHPSYEQY
>TRBJ2-5|TRBV5-8
ASSLESMDWETQY
>TRBJ2-5|TRBV24-1
ATSDRVETQY
>TRBJ2-1|TRBV13
ASSLWREYNEQF
>-|TRBV25-1
ASSAGALEQF
>TRBJ2-7|TRBV28
ASSATGGSGSYEQY
>TRBJ1-1|TRBV15
ATSRPTGPSTEAF
>TRBJ2-1|TRBV27
ASSKYRTSSSYNEQF
>TRBJ2-5|TRBV5-1
ASSRDTGGETQY
>TRBJ2-2|TRBV5-1
ASSLDEDVTNTGELF
>TRBJ2-2|TRBV3-2
ASSSRTSATGELF
>TRBJ1-1|TRBV7-6
ASRIGTEAF
>TRBJ2-1|TRBV28
ASSSGLVGNEQF
>TRBJ2-5|TRBV5-1
ASSQGQGGVTQY